The T cell receptor beta chain under discussion was sequenced for a study of spatial heterogeneity in lung cancer. Across the study: Available PBMC from follow-up, collected a median of roughly two years after resection, underwent sequencing.

Specified time point: blood at routine non-recurrence follow-up after resection. Tumor, nontumor lung or frozen PBMC supplied whole RNA, sequenced without sorting. This clonotype was detected many times. From the 5' RACE reads, TCRdb called clonotypes with MiXCR, one entry per CDR3 protein. Found here are fewer than 60,000 distinct CDR3 sequences, roughly 7% of them singletons; the top ten hold approximately 40%. Trimming pared 3 bases from V and 1 base from J, leaving 6 bases between. This CDR3 is 13 amino acids long. This chain links TRBV12-3 or TRBV12-4 with TRBJ2-5; D remains ambiguous. This sequence was found in a female donor with early-stage non-small cell lung cancer. Sequences were derived from PBMCs, sampled at follow-up. The CDR3 DNA follows: TGTGCCAGCAGTTTCGCCGGCCAAGAGACCCAGTACTTC. Translation: CASSFAGQETQYF.